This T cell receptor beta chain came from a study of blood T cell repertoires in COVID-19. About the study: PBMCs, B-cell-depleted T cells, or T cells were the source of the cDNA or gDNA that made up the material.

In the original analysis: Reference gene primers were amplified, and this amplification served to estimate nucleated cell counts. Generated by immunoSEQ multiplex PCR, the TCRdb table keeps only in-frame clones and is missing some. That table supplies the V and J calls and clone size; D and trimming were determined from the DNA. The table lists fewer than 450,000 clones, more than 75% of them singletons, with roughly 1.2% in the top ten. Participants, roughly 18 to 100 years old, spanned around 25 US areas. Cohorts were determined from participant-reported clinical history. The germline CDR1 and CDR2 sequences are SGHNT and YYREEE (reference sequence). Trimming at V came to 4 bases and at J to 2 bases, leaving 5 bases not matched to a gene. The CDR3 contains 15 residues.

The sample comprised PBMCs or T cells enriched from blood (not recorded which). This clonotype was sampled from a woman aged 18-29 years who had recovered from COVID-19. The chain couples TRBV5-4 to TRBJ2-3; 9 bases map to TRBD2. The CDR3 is CASSPERGDTDTQYF. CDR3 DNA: TGTGCCAGCAGCCCGGAGCGGGGGGACACAGATACGCAGTATTTT.